Shown below are 25 T cell receptor beta chains from a single sample sequenced in a study of shared clonotypes between healthy human individuals. Assay used: immunoSEQ multiplex PCR; TCRdb lists only in-frame clones, some missing. The sample holds roughly 1,100,000 clones; about 70% are singletons and the top ten take about 1.5%. Sequencing used memory CD4+ T cells sorted from blood. The subset: CD45RA-negative fraction. The receptors were sampled from a man aged 18 to 30 in good health.

CDR3 amino acids: CASSKEGTVLGYTF. CDR3 coding DNA: TGTGCCAGCAGCAAGGAGGGAACAGTGCTTGGCTACACCTTC. V gene TRBV28 combines with J gene TRBJ1-2; unclear D gene. Trimming removed 6 bases from V and 7 bases from J, with 18 bases in between. The germline CDR1 and CDR2 sequences are MDHEN and SYDVKM. The CDR3 has 14 residues.

The V gene is TRBV6-6, the J gene TRBJ2-2; 7 nucleotides line up with TRBD1. The length of the CDR3 is 15 residues. V was pared by 4 bases and J by 8 bases, with 10 bases of the junction left unmatched. The germline gives CDR1 MNHNY, CDR2 SVGAGI (reference sequence). CDR3 region: CASSWKDRKGGELFF. Here the CDR3 DNA reads TGTGCCAGCAGTTGGAAGGACAGGAAAGGAGGGGAGCTGTTTTTT.

This chain uses TRBV7-2 with TRBJ1-2; unclear D gene. Looked up from germline, CDR1 is SGHTA and CDR2 is FQGNSA. The V gene lost 2 bases and the J gene lost 7 bases, with 11 bases spanning the gap. The CDR3 runs 13 residues. The CDR3 spells CASSLPNRGGYTF. CDR3 DNA sequence: TGTGCCAGCAGCTTACCAAATCGGGGTGGCTACACCTTC.

This clone turned up a few times. The chain carries TRBV7-9 and TRBJ1-1; perhaps TRBD1 as D (5 bases). Between the trimmed V and J ends, which lost 7 bases and 3 bases, there was a span of 12 bases. The length of the CDR3 is 13 residues. Germline V gene data show CDR1 as SEHNR and CDR2 as FQNEAQ (reference sequence). The CDR3 coding sequence is TGTGCCAGCATCCTCTCGGGGGACACTGAAGCTTTCTTT. Translated: CASILSGDTEAFF.

This clone occurred a few times. V and J are TRBV6-4 and TRBJ1-5, with D tentatively TRBD1 (6 bases). The CDR3 length is 14 residues. From germline, CDR1 is MRHNA and CDR2 SNTAGT. The germline V and J ends were trimmed by 3 bases and 5 bases, with 11 bases remaining between them. DNA of the CDR3: TGTGCCAGCAGTGAACAGGGAGGGGATCAGCCCCAGCATTTT. Its translation is CASSEQGGDQPQHF.

In its sample, this clone was seen a few times. V gene TRBV4-2 combines with J gene TRBJ1-5; D possibly corresponds to TRBD1 (5 bases). From germline, CDR1 is LGHNA and CDR2 YNFKEQ. V was clipped by 0 bases and J by 7 bases, with 13 bases between them. The CDR3 has 15 residues. The CDR3 protein is CASSQDWQGGQPQHF. The CDR3 DNA sequence: TGTGCCAGCAGCCAAGATTGGCAGGGAGGGCAGCCCCAGCATTTT.

CDR3 in DNA: TGCGCCAGCAGCTTGCGTACTCTCTCGTACAATGAGCAGTTCTTC. Translation gives CASSLRTLSYNEQFF. This chain links TRBV5-1 with TRBJ2-1, with D hard to call. The V gene lost 1 base and the J gene lost 4 bases, with 12 bases spanning the gap. CDR3 size: 15 residues. Germline-derived CDR1 and CDR2 are SGHRS and YFSETQ.

Notes on this clone: Other DNA sequences within the sample encode an identical CDR3. The chain links TRBV27 to TRBJ2-6; D gene ambiguous. The CDR3 contains 15 residues. Germline CDR1 is MNHEY and CDR2 is SMNVEV (reference sequence). V was cut by 2 bases and J by 1 base, with 6 bases left in between. In nucleotides, the CDR3 is TGTGCCAGCAGTTTACTCGGGTCTGGGGCCAACGTCCTGACTTTC. It is translated as CASSLLGSGANVLTF.

The rearrangement joins TRBV12-5 to TRBJ2-2, with TRBD1 identical over 9 bases. This CDR3 contains 14 residues. CDR1 is LGHNT and CDR2 is FRNRAP in the germline V gene. CDR3 DNA sequence: TGTGCGATTTCGGGACAGGGGAACACCGGGGAGCTGTTTTTT. Translation: CAISGQGNTGELFF.

Concerning this clone itself: The sample has other DNA sequences that encode this CDR3 too. The chain combines TRBV5-1 with TRBJ1-2; 8 bases are a match to TRBD1. In germline, CDR1 is SGHRS, CDR2 YFSETQ. Trimming removed 4 bases from V and 0 bases from J; junction bases left unmatched: 2. The CDR3 has 14 amino acids. CDR3 region: CASSPGQANYGYTF. CDR3 in DNA: TGCGCCAGCAGCCCGGGACAGGCTAACTATGGCTACACCTTC.

The chain is built from TRBV6-1 and TRBJ2-2; D not certain. In germline, CDR1 is MNHNS, CDR2 SASEGT. The CDR3 spans 14 residues. The germline V and J ends were trimmed by 3 bases and 3 bases, with 8 bases remaining between them. The chain's CDR3 is CASSDTLYTGELFF. The CDR3 coding sequence is TGTGCCAGCAGTGACACTCTATACACCGGGGAGCTGTTTTTT.

This rearrangement joins TRBV15 to TRBJ1-1, with D unresolved. The CDR3 length is 15 residues. Germline assignment: CDR1 LNHNV and CDR2 YYDKDF (reference sequence). Deletions cut 2 bases from V and 4 bases from J, with 14 bases between. CDR3 DNA: TGTGCCACCAGCAGACCCGATGGGCGGGCCACTGAAGCTTTCTTT. Protein product: CATSRPDGRATEAFF.

The V call is TRBV7-2, the J call TRBJ2-7, with TRBD2 identical over 16 bases. The germline V gene has CDR1 SGHTA and CDR2 FQGNSA. Germline trimming cut 4 bases from V and 5 bases from J; bases unmatched to any gene: 11. The CDR3 has 18 residues. CDR3: CASSSLGGLAGGYNEQYF. The CDR3 DNA sequence: TGTGCCAGCAGCTCCCTGGGGGGACTAGCGGGAGGGTACAACGAGCAGTACTTC.

The rearrangement links TRBV6-1 to TRBJ1-2; possible D gene TRBD1, 5 bases. This CDR3 region has 13 residues. Germline V gene lookup returns CDR1 MNHNS and CDR2 SASEGT. Trimming cost V 4 bases and J 2 bases, with 8 bases left between them. CDR3 bases: TGTGCCAGCAGTGTAGGGGACAACTATGGCTACACCTTC. Translated: CASSVGDNYGYTF.

The genes are TRBV19 and TRBJ2-3, with D possibly TRBD2 on 5 matching bases. Germline CDR1 reads LNHDA; CDR2 reads SQIVND (reference sequence). Trimming cost V 0 bases and J 0 bases, with 7 bases left between them. The CDR3 length is 15 residues. The CDR3 here is CASSIDSGSTDTQYF. As DNA, the CDR3 is TGTGCCAGTAGTATAGATTCGGGAAGCACAGATACGCAGTATTTT.

V gene TRBV5-1 combines with J gene TRBJ1-1, with 10 positions matching TRBD1. Trimming cost V 3 bases and J 4 bases; bases outside gene matches: 6. Germline CDR1 and CDR2: SGHRS and YFSETQ. The CDR3 has 15 residues. CDR3 in amino acids: CASSSGQGRSTEAFF. CDR3 nucleotides: TGCGCCAGCAGCTCGGGACAGGGGAGAAGCACTGAAGCTTTCTTT. The full variable domain, rest sourced from reference TRBV5-1 and TRBJ1-1, is KAGVTQTPRYLIKTRGQQVTLSCSPISGHRSVSWYQQTPGQGLQFLFEYFSETQRNKGNFPGRFSGRQFSNSRSEMNVSTLELGDSALYLCASSSGQGRSTEAFFGQGTRLTVV.

The chain recombines TRBV29-1 with TRBJ2-5; unclear D gene. Germline V lookup: CDR1 SQVTM, CDR2 ANQGSEA. The CDR3 has 13 residues. Trimming cost V 6 bases and J 5 bases, with 16 bases left between them. The CDR3 spells CSVLGSLGETQYF. The CDR3 coding sequence is TGCAGCGTCCTCGGGTCCCTGGGCGAGACCCAGTACTTC. The full variable domain, completed using reference TRBV29-1 and TRBJ2-5, is SAVISQKPSRDICQRGTSLTIQCQVDSQVTMMFWYRQQPGQSLTLIATANQGSEATYESGFVIDKFPISRPNLTFSTLTVSNMSPEDSSIYLCSVLGSLGETQYFGPGTRLLVL.

This clone showed up just a few times. The CDR3 protein is CASSGDPRSSYNSPLHF. The CDR3 region has the DNA TGTGCCAGCAGCGGGGACCCACGTAGCTCCTATAATTCACCCCTCCACTTT. The J gene is TRBJ1-6, the V gene TRBV9; D is possibly TRBD1 (5 bases). The germline gives CDR1 SGDLS, CDR2 YYNGEE. This CDR3 comprises 17 residues. The germline V and J ends were trimmed by 3 bases and 0 bases, with 13 bases remaining between them.

V and J are TRBV7-2 and TRBJ2-7; D uncertain. V lost 5 bases and J lost 2, with 13 bases in between. The CDR3 covers 14 residues. Germline assignment: CDR1 SGHTA and CDR2 FQGNSA. The CDR3: CASSQDQLAYEQYF. The DNA of the CDR3 is TGTGCCAGCAGCCAAGACCAGCTAGCCTACGAGCAGTACTTC. Filled out from reference TRBV7-2 and TRBJ2-7, the complete variable domain reads GAGVSQSPSNKVTEKGKDVELRCDPISGHTALYWYRQSLGQGLEFLIYFQGNSAPDKSGLPSDRFSAERTGGSVSTLTIQRTQQEDSAVYLCASSQDQLAYEQYFGPGTRLTVT.

The chain joins TRBV29-1 to TRBJ1-6, with TRBD1 identical over 7 bases. Germline CDR1 reads SQVTM; CDR2 reads ANQGSEA. This CDR3 contains 13 residues. Germline trimming cut 6 bases from V and 3 bases from J; bases unmatched to any gene: 2. The CDR3 coding sequence is TGCAGCGTCCGGGACAGCTATAATTCACCCCTCCACTTT. Residues: CSVRDSYNSPLHF.

The V and J genes are TRBV19 and TRBJ1-5, with TRBD1 as a possible D gene (6 bases). V lost 5 bases and J 2 bases, leaving 13 bases between the germline ends. Germline CDR1 LNHDA, CDR2 SQIVND (reference sequence). This CDR3 has 15 amino acids. The CDR3 sequence: CASSSGVRGNQPQHF. CDR3 nucleotide sequence: TGTGCCAGTAGTTCAGGGGTTCGTGGCAATCAGCCCCAGCATTTT.

The genes are TRBV5-5 and TRBJ2-5; D gene ambiguous. V dropped 0 bases and J dropped 1 base, with 13 bases sitting between them. The CDR3 extends over 16 amino acids. The germline gives CDR1 SGHKS, CDR2 YYEKEE (reference sequence). The CDR3 DNA reads as TGTGCCAGCAGCTTGGCCCTAGGATCAGTCCAAGAGACCCAGTACTTC. Its translation is CASSLALGSVQETQYF.

This clone was seen once. The chain carries TRBV7-2 and TRBJ2-7, with 11 bases identical to TRBD2. CDR3 length: 14 residues. From germline, CDR1 is SGHTA and CDR2 FQGNSA. The junction had 5 bases not matched to a gene; V was cut back by 5 bases and J by 5 bases. CDR3 region: CASSPGLAGHEQYF. The CDR3 DNA is TGTGCCAGCAGCCCTGGACTAGCGGGCCACGAGCAGTACTTC.

The chain links TRBV27 to TRBJ2-7; D unresolved. Between the trimmed V and J ends, which lost 1 base and 0 bases, there was a span of 7 bases. There are 14 residues in the CDR3. Per germline, CDR1 MNHEY and CDR2 SMNVEV (reference sequence). This CDR3 is CASSLYSSSYEQYF. DNA of the CDR3: TGTGCCAGCAGTTTATACAGTTCCTCCTACGAGCAGTACTTC.

The genes are TRBV2 and TRBJ1-2; TRBD1 might be the D (6 bases). The V end lost 4 bases, the J end lost 8 bases, and 14 bases lay between the germline ends. Germline V lookup: CDR1 SNHLY, CDR2 FYNNEI. This CDR3 is 13 amino acids long. CDR3 DNA: TGTGCCAGCAGTGCGGAGGGGGTGGGCGGCTACACCTTC. Amino acid sequence: CASSAEGVGGYTF.